These 23 T cell receptor beta chains came from one sample sequenced in a study of control samples from healthy donors and cancer patients. Here immunoSEQ multiplex PCR was the method, and the copy in TCRdb shows in-frame clones only, minus some. Here the sample spans about 170,000 clones, roughly 89% being singletons. Sequencing was done on a sample of blood. All receptors come from a man aged 25-40 years in good health.

This chain connects TRBV7-9 to TRBJ1-5; no firm D call. CDR3 size: 12 residues. Deletions cut 5 bases from V and 7 bases from J, with 9 bases between. From germline, CDR1 is SEHNR and CDR2 FQNEAQ (reference sequence). The CDR3 loop reads CASSDRNQPQHF. As DNA, the CDR3 is TGTGCCAGCAGCGACCGAAACCAGCCCCAGCATTTT.

The chain couples TRBV6-1 to TRBJ2-5; 9 nucleotides match TRBD2. The CDR3 has 16 residues. Germline assignment: CDR1 MNHNS and CDR2 SASEGT. The ends lost 4 bases at V and 2 bases at J; junction bases unmatched: 8. CDR3 coding DNA: TGTGCCAGCAGTGTCAGAGCGGGGGGACAGCAAGAGACCCAGTACTTC. Translated: CASSVRAGGQQETQYF.

V and J are TRBV2 and TRBJ2-6, with D uncertain. The length of the CDR3 is 16 residues. Germline CDR1 is SNHLY and CDR2 is FYNNEI. The V gene lost 3 bases and the J gene lost 0 bases, with 9 bases spanning the gap. This CDR3 reads CASSDNPYSGANVLTF. The CDR3 DNA is TGTGCCAGCAGTGATAACCCGTACTCTGGGGCCAACGTCCTGACTTTC.

This clone occurred once. The rearrangement links TRBV6-4 to TRBJ1-1; D unclear. V was clipped by 3 bases and J by 1 base, with 6 bases between them. The CDR3 totals 13 residues. CDR1 and CDR2 (germline): MRHNA, SNTAGT. The CDR3 reads CASSEQRNTEAFF. The CDR3 DNA sequence: TGTGCCAGCAGTGAACAGAGGAACACTGAAGCTTTCTTT.

The genes are TRBV6-5 and TRBJ1-3; D is unresolved. Germline assignment: CDR1 MNHEY and CDR2 SVGAGI. CDR3 length: 13 amino acids. The V end was cut by 8 bases, the J end by 0 bases, with 8 bases between. CDR3 bases: TGTGCCAGCCGGGGAGTCTCTGGAAACACCATATATTTT. This translates into CASRGVSGNTIYF.

V is TRBV6-5 and J is TRBJ2-2; TRBD1 matches 7 bases. CDR1 MNHEY and CDR2 SVGAGI come from the germline V gene. The V gene end was trimmed by 6 bases and the J gene end by 1 base; junction bases not matched to a gene: 2. CDR3 length: 14 amino acids. CDR3 sequence (DNA): TGTGCCAGCAGGAGGACAGGGAACACCGGGGAGCTGTTTTTT. It yields the protein CASRRTGNTGELFF.

The gene calls are TRBV9 and TRBJ1-2; weak D call: TRBD1 (5 bases). The ends were cut back, 3 bases at V and 0 bases at J, with 12 bases in the middle. Germline values: CDR1 SGDLS, CDR2 YYNGEE. The CDR3 is made up of 15 amino acids. The CDR3 spells CASSAGTPANYGYTF. Here the CDR3 DNA reads TGTGCCAGCAGCGCGGGGACGCCTGCTAACTATGGCTACACCTTC. Drawing the rest from reference TRBV9 and TRBJ1-2, the complete variable domain is DSGVTQTPKHLITATGQRVTLRCSPRSGDLSVYWYQQSLDQGLQFLIQYYNGEERAKGNILERFSAQQFPDLHSELNLSSLELGDSALYFCASSAGTPANYGYTFGSGTRLTVV.

A single count supports this clone. The chain carries TRBV5-1 and TRBJ2-1, with 9 bases matching TRBD1. After removal of 0 bases from V and 9 bases from J, the junction contained 4 bases not matched to a gene. Germline V gene data show CDR1 as SGHRS and CDR2 as YFSETQ. This CDR3 comprises 14 residues. The CDR3, as DNA: TGCGCCAGCAGCTTGGACAGGGGGCTCAGTGAGCAGTTCTTC. Translating gives CASSLDRGLSEQFF.

Notes on this clone: This CDR3 is also generated by other DNA sequences in the sample. The CDR3 here is CASSLEGGLSQETQYF. CDR3 in DNA: TGTGCCAGCAGCTTAGAAGGGGGACTCTCCCAAGAGACCCAGTACTTC. The chain has TRBV11-2 and TRBJ2-5; D could derive from TRBD1 or TRBD2 (6 bases each). Germline assignment: CDR1 SGHAT and CDR2 FQNNGV. Trimming left V 0 bases short and J 1 base short, with 12 bases between. The CDR3 runs 16 residues.

The genes are TRBV28 and TRBJ1-2; 8 bases align to TRBD1. The CDR3 totals 19 residues. Germline CDR1 MDHEN, CDR2 SYDVKM. Unmatched junction bases numbered 16, after V lost 1 base and J lost 3 bases. As DNA, the CDR3 is TGTGCCAGCAGTTTATACCCCGCGGGAGTCGGGACAGGACACTATGGCTACACCTTC. Translated, it gives CASSLYPAGVGTGHYGYTF.

The chain employs TRBV9 and TRBJ1-1; possible D gene TRBD1, 5 bases. This CDR3 spans 14 amino acids. Germline lookup yields CDR1 SGDLS and CDR2 YYNGEE. The ends were cut back, 6 bases at V and 0 bases at J, with 12 bases in the middle. CDR3 in amino acids: CASTGTPLNTEAFF. DNA for the CDR3: TGTGCCAGCACGGGGACCCCTTTGAACACTGAAGCTTTCTTT.

The genes are TRBV4-1 and TRBJ1-2; the D gene is possibly TRBD1 (5 bases). The CDR3 runs 11 residues. V lost 2 bases and J lost 7, with 5 bases in between. CDR1 is MGHRA, CDR2 YSYEKL, per germline. The CDR3 DNA sequence: TGCGCCAGCAGCCAAAGGGGTGGCTACACCTTC. Protein sequence: CASSQRGGYTF.

This rearrangement joins TRBV4-2 to TRBJ2-5; D not resolved. This CDR3 has 15 amino acids. V was pared by 0 bases and J by 4 bases, with 12 bases between. CDR1 is LGHNA, CDR2 YNFKEQ, per germline. Here the CDR3 DNA reads TGTGCCAGCAGCCAAGAGGGGAAAAGAGGAGAGACCCAGTACTTC. Its protein product is CASSQEGKRGETQYF.

The CDR3, as DNA: TGTGCCAGCAGTGAAGGTGACAGGGTCTACGAGCAGTACTTC. Translation: CASSEGDRVYEQYF. V is TRBV2 and J is TRBJ2-7; 7 bases are shared with TRBD1. V was clipped by 1 base and J by 3 bases; unmatched bases: 3. This CDR3 spans 14 amino acids. The germline V gene has CDR1 SNHLY and CDR2 FYNNEI.

The chain employs TRBV28 and TRBJ1-5; possible D gene TRBD1, 6 bases. CDR1 is MDHEN and CDR2 is SYDVKM in the germline V gene. The CDR3 is 14 amino acids. V gave up 7 bases and J gave up 2 bases, with 12 bases separating them. The CDR3 DNA follows: TGTGCCAGCACCTGGGGACAACGCAATCAGCCCCAGCATTTT. It is translated as CASTWGQRNQPQHF. Complete variable domain (other parts from reference TRBV28 and TRBJ1-5): DVKVTQSSRYLVKRTGEKVFLECVQDMDHENMFWYRQDPGLGLRLIYFSYDVKMKEKGDIPEGYSVSREKKERFSLILESASTNQTSMYLCASTWGQRNQPQHFGDGTRLSIL.

The rearrangement uses TRBV4-3 and TRBJ2-1; 10 bases agree with TRBD2. J lost 7 bases, V lost 3 bases, and 6 bases had no gene match. The CDR3 length is 15 residues. The germline V gene encodes CDR1 LGHNA and CDR2 YSLEER. CDR3 coding DNA: TGCGCCAGCAGCCAGCTAGCGGGGGCTATGAATGAGCAGTTCTTC. Translated: CASSQLAGAMNEQFF.

The chain carries TRBV9 and TRBJ2-7, with TRBD2 matching 9 bases. Germline V gives CDR1 SGDLS, CDR2 YYNGEE. This CDR3 has 15 amino acids. The J segment lost 3 bases and the V segment lost 4 bases, leaving 8 bases of the junction unmatched. The CDR3 region has the DNA TGTGCCAGCAGCCCCCGGGCGGGGGGGTTCTACGAGCAGTACTTC. It encodes CASSPRAGGFYEQYF.

The chain recombines TRBV2 with TRBJ1-1, with D maybe TRBD1 (6 bases). V lost 4 bases and J lost 6, with 12 bases in between. CDR3 size: 13 residues. CDR1 and CDR2 from the germline V gene are SNHLY and FYNNEI. In DNA form, the CDR3 reads TGTGCCAGCAGTGTCATGGGGGCAGCTGAAGCTTTCTTT. This gives the protein CASSVMGAAEAFF.

As DNA, the CDR3 is TGCAGCGTTGGAGTATGGGGGGGACGTACGGACGAGCAGTACTTC. It translates to CSVGVWGGRTDEQYF. The rearrangement links TRBV29-1 to TRBJ2-7; 7 bases map to TRBD2. Germline CDR1 and CDR2: SQVTM and ANQGSEA. The CDR3 length is 15 residues. V lost 4 bases, J lost 5 bases, and 14 bases stayed unmatched.

The chain recombines TRBV7-2 with TRBJ2-3; 14 bases line up with TRBD2. CDR3 length: 16 amino acids. The J segment lost 6 bases and the V segment lost 5 bases, leaving 7 bases of the junction unmatched. The V gene's germline CDR1 is SGHTA and CDR2 FQGNSA. The DNA for the CDR3 is TGTGCCAGCAGCCACGGGACTAGCGGGAGAAGGGATACGCAGTATTTT. This gives the protein CASSHGTSGRRDTQYF.

J is TRBJ1-4 and V is TRBV27, with D hard to call. CDR1 and CDR2 (germline): MNHEY, SMNVEV (reference sequence). The V and J ends lost 6 bases and 0 bases respectively, with 11 bases between them. The CDR3 totals 15 residues. The CDR3 loop reads CASSPIEATNEKLFF. CDR3 nucleotides: TGTGCCAGCAGCCCTATCGAGGCAACTAATGAAAAACTGTTTTTT. Full variable domain (rest looked up from reference TRBV27 and TRBJ1-4): EAQVTQNPRYLITVTGKKLTVTCSQNMNHEYMSWYRQDPGLGLRQIYYSMNVEVTDKGDVPEGYKVSRKEKRNFPLILESPSPNQTSLYFCASSPIEATNEKLFFGSGTQLSVL.

The V and J genes are TRBV24-1 and TRBJ1-5; TRBD1 might be the D (5 bases). Trimming cost V 3 bases and J 12 bases, with 14 bases left between them. This CDR3 comprises 13 residues. Germline V gene lookup returns CDR1 KGHDR and CDR2 SFDVKD. The CDR3 nucleotides are TGTGCCACCAGTGATCAAACGCGGGGACGCCAGCATTTT. Its protein product is CATSDQTRGRQHF.

This clone was detected a few times. This chain connects TRBV20-1 to TRBJ1-3; D is unresolved. CDR1 and CDR2 from the germline V gene are DFQATT and SNEGSKA (reference sequence). This CDR3 is 11 amino acids long. The V end was cut by 0 bases, the J end by 5 bases, with 2 bases between. CDR3 bases: TGCAGTGCTAGAGATCGAAACACCATATATTTT. Translation: CSARDRNTIYF.